This T cell receptor beta chain was observed in a study of blood T cell dynamics during melanoma immunotherapy. TCRdb's copy holds only in-frame clones and misses some; the assay was immunoSEQ multiplex PCR. The sample shows 25,000 to 30,000 clones, 75% to 90% of them seen only once. Germline-derived CDR1 and CDR2 are SGHKS and YYEKEE (reference sequence). The CDR3 is 14 amino acids. J lost 3 bases, V lost 1 base, and 0 bases had no gene match. The time point: week 3, after first cycle of checkpoint inhibitor. The input for sequencing was blood, taken from a patient treated with checkpoint blockade. The V gene is TRBV5-5, the J gene TRBJ2-1, with TRBD1 matching 8 bases. The sequence derives from a human donor with melanoma. CDR3 nucleotides: TGTGCCAGCAGCTTGACAGGGGGCTACAATGAGCAGTTCTTC. This gives the protein CASSLTGGYNEQFF.